The present T cell receptor beta chain was sequenced within a study of tumor and adjacent non-tumor tissue in lung cancer listed by TCRdb under 2018. At the level of the whole study: Of the cohort, eleven to twelve patients had adenocarcinoma, 2 had squamous cell carcinoma and 1 had small cell lung cancer. Among the roughly 15 patients, ages ranged from roughly 31 to 76 years, approximately 10 were men and 5 were women, and disease was TNM stage I to III. For each patient, one tumor sample and one normal lung sample were taken, giving approximately 33 paired specimens that underwent TCRbeta CDR3 sequencing. Sequencing generated a total of some 130 million productive TCRbeta reads, averaging about 4 million reads per sample. Using bulk TCRbeta repertoires from approximately 15 lung cancer patients, the study set lung tumor tissue side by side with matched distant non-tumor lung tissue. Study-wide findings and limitations: The methods do not name the sequencing platform or mention unique molecular identifiers. Tumor tissue showed significantly higher TCR diversity (inverse Simpson) than normal lung tissue, at roughly 390 vs 170 (P = 0.0075, Mann-Whitney U test). With only 15 patients in the cohort, the authors noted that larger samples and more detailed clinical data are needed. The top 100 clones made up a significantly larger cumulative share of the repertoire in normal lung than in tumor tissue. Because peripheral blood was not sequenced, the blood TCRbeta repertoires of the lung cancer patients in the study went unexamined. Younger patients had significantly higher TCR diversity, and higher tumor TCR diversity was associated with shorter overall and disease-free survival.

RNA was extracted from bulk unsorted tissue and checked for quality with a NanoDrop ND-1000 and an Agilent 2100. Donors were newly diagnosed lung cancer patients admitted for thoracic surgery in China between August and November 2014, without prior chemotherapy. Patients who had received previous radiotherapy or chemotherapy, or who had another concurrent cancer, were excluded from the study. Pieces of surgical tissue measuring roughly 1-2.3 cm3 were kept in RNAlater solution and stored at -80 degrees C until use. The CDR3 comprises 15 residues, both ends counted. Only the CDR3 portion is preserved as DNA: 45 bases, with reading frame beginning at the first base. CDR1 SGHAT and CDR2 FQNNGV were looked up in the germline V gene. A single count supports this clonotype. Its antigen specificity is not known. It is likely a read error, because the conserved phenylalanine at the end of the CDR3 is missing.

Libraries were made using multiplex PCR. These reads were obtained on an Illumina HiSeq 2500. TCRbeta libraries were constructed through three rounds of nested PCR with primers (Table S4) according to protocols adapted from ARM-PCR. Before sequencing, PCR products of 200-500 bp were cut from the gel and purified using the QIAquick gel extraction kit. The source study handled its data this way. Trimmomatic was used to clean the reads, FLASH was used to merge the reads into complete CDR3 sequences, and MiTCR was used to assign the reads to V(D)J germline segments. VDJtools was used to compute clonal diversity as the inverse Simpson's index. Productive reads were defined as in-frame sequences without a premature stop codon. TCRdb reprocessing: public reads trimmed at Q25 with fastp, clones called with MiXCR, in-frame beta chains kept. Here each entry gathers all rows of one CDR3 protein and keeps the most common genes and DNA. In this record, the V and J calls reflect TCRdb's handling and not the investigators' own analysis. This sample comprises 78,000 or so distinct CDR3 sequences, 80% of them detected only once. The ten largest clones capture less than 15% of the sample.

The receptor's source is a woman aged 45-65 years with non-small cell lung cancer. Sequences were obtained from lung tumor tissue. The rearranged segments are TRBV11-2 and TRBJ2-7; the D gene cannot be named for sure. The DNA matches TRBJ2-1 better at its end, which makes the J call doubtful. The DNA sequence is TGTGCCAGCGGCTTATCTCCGAGTCCCTCCTACGAGCAGTTCTTG. This translates into CASGLSPSPSYEQFL.